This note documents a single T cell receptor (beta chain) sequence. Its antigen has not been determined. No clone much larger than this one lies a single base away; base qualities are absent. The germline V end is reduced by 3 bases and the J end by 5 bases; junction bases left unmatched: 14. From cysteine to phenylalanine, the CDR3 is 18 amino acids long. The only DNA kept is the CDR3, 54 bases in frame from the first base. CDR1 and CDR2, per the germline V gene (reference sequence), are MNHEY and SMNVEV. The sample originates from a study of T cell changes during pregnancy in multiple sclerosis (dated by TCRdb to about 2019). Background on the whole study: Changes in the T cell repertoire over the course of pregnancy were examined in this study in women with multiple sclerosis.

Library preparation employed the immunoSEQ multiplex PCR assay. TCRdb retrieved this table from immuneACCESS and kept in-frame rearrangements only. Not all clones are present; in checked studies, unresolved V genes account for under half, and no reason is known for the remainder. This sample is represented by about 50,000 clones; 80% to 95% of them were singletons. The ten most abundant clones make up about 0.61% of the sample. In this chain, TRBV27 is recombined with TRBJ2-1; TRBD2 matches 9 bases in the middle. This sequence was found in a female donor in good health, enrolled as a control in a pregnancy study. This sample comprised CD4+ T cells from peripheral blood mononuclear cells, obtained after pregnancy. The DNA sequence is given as TGTGCCAGCAGTTTGAGCGGGAGGCCCCGGGTAAGGGACAATGAGCAGTTCTTC. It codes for CASSLSGRPRVRDNEQFF.